The entry that follows covers one T cell receptor beta chain sequence. Its antigen remains unidentified. This CDR3 contains 15 residues. Germline V gene lookup returns CDR1 SQVTM and CDR2 ANQGSEA. With V trimmed by 4 bases and J by 6 bases, 10 bases remained unmatched. Through template switching, a universal primer site was introduced, and the cDNA contained unique molecular identifiers. TCRdb re-analysed the 5' RACE reads in MiXCR, keeping a single row per CDR3 protein. The sample consists of 450,000 or so distinct CDR3 sequences, approximately 17% of them appearing once. These data come from a study of identical twins. Study conclusions and caveats: Out-of-frame alpha sequences common to twins were enriched for low generation probability. Findings came from cross-sectional statistics, without long-term follow-up of donors.

The sequenced sample was naive T cells sorted from blood. The V gene is TRBV29-1, the J gene TRBJ2-2; 8 nucleotides agree with TRBD1. The clonotype originates from a man in his fifties or sixties in good health. The CDR3 sequence is CSVGFRGRGAGELFF. CDR3 sequence (DNA): TGCAGCGTTGGTTTCAGGGGGCGCGGAGCCGGGGAGCTGTTTTTT.